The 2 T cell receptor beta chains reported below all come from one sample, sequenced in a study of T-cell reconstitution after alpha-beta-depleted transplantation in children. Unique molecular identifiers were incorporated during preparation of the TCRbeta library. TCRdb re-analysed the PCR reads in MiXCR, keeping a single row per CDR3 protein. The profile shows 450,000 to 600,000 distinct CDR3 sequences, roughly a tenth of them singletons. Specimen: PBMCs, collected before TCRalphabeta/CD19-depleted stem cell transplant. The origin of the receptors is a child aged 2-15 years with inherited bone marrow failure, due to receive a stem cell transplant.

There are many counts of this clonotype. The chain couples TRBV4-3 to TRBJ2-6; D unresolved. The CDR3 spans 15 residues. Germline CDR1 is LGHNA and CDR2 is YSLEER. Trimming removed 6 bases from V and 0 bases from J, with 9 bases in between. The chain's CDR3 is CASSSESSGANVLTF. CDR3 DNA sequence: TGCGCCAGCAGTTCGGAAAGCTCTGGGGCCAACGTCCTGACTTTC.

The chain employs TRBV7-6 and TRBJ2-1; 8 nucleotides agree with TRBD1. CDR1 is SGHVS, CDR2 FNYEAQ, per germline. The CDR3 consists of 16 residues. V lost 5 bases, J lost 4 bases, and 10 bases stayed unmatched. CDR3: CASSPLQGARYNEQFF. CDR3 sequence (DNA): TGTGCCAGCAGCCCCCTGCAGGGGGCGCGTTACAATGAGCAGTTCTTC.